Shown below are 29 T cell receptor beta chains from a single sample sequenced in a study of blood T cell repertoires in COVID-19. The repertoire was sequenced with immunoSEQ multiplex PCR; TCRdb's copy has only in-frame clones and lacks some. This table holds just over 40,000 clones, around 85% found once. Sequenced input: peripheral blood. The origin of the receptors is a woman aged 55-70 years with acute or convalescent COVID-19.

The rearrangement uses TRBV19 and TRBJ1-1; no clear D. CDR1 and CDR2 (germline): LNHDA, SQIVND (reference sequence). The V and J ends lost 3 bases and 0 bases respectively, with 17 bases between them. This CDR3 contains 17 residues. CDR3 amino acids: CASSMERRGMVNTEAFF. DNA for the CDR3: TGTGCCAGTAGTATGGAGAGGAGAGGTATGGTGAACACTGAAGCTTTCTTT.

The chain is built from TRBV11-2 and TRBJ2-5; TRBD1 aligns across 9 bases. V shed 8 bases, J shed 4 bases, and the junction held 11 bases outside the gene matches. Germline V gene lookup returns CDR1 SGHAT and CDR2 FQNNGV. This CDR3 spans 15 amino acids. CDR3 nucleotide sequence: TGTGCCAGCGGAATTAGCCTGGGACAGGGAGAGACCCAGTACTTC. Amino acids: CASGISLGQGETQYF.

V gene TRBV5-1 combines with J gene TRBJ1-1, with D possibly being TRBD1 (6 bases). Looked up from germline, CDR1 is SGHRS and CDR2 is YFSETQ. V lost 0 bases to trimming and J lost 5 bases, with 11 bases between them. The CDR3 has 14 residues. The CDR3, as DNA: TGCGCCAGCAGCTTGGTGACCCAGGGGACTGAAGCTTTCTTT. Translation gives CASSLVTQGTEAFF.

J is TRBJ2-3 and V is TRBV28, with D unclear. V lost 8 bases to trimming and J lost 4 bases, with 10 bases between them. Germline V gives CDR1 MDHEN, CDR2 SYDVKM. The CDR3 runs to 12 residues. CDR3 sequence: CASRAPPDTQYF. The CDR3 DNA reads as TGTGCCAGCCGCGCCCCCCCAGATACGCAGTATTTT.

V is TRBV21-1 and J is TRBJ2-2; the table's D call of TRBD2 was not tested on the DNA. TRBV21-1 is a documented pseudogene. This CDR3 has 16 amino acids. Written as DNA, the CDR3 is TGTGCCAGCAGCCGACTAGCGGGATTTAACACCGGGGAGCTGTTTTTT. Amino acid sequence: CASSRLAGFNTGELFF.

V and J are TRBV12-3 or TRBV12-4 and TRBJ2-7; D is unresolved. The CDR3 extends over 12 amino acids. With 4 bases removed from V and 3 bases from J, the gap between germline ends came to 7 bases. The CDR3: CASSSNIYEQYF. The CDR3 DNA reads TGTGCCAGCAGTTCCAACATCTACGAGCAGTACTTC.

V and J are TRBV19 and TRBJ1-5, with D unresolved. Germline CDR1 and CDR2: LNHDA and SQIVND (reference sequence). This CDR3 is built from 14 residues. V lost 3 bases, J lost 0 bases, and 6 bases lay in between. CDR3 protein: CASSMPYSNQPQHF. The DNA for the CDR3 is TGTGCCAGTAGTATGCCCTATAGCAATCAGCCCCAGCATTTT.

The genes are TRBV30 and TRBJ2-1; maybe TRBD1 (6 bases). Germline assignment: CDR1 GTSNPN and CDR2 SVGIG (reference sequence). The CDR3 is 12 amino acids. Trimming shortened V by 5 bases and J by 6 bases, and 11 bases separated the two germline ends. CDR3 in amino acids: CAWDGQFNEQFF. CDR3 DNA: TGTGCCTGGGACGGACAGTTCAATGAGCAGTTCTTC.

This sequence joins TRBV9 and TRBJ1-4; 8 nucleotides line up with TRBD1. This CDR3 comprises 17 residues. V was pared by 4 bases and J by 2 bases, with 10 bases of the junction left unmatched. The V gene's germline CDR1 is SGDLS and CDR2 YYNGEE. CDR3 bases: TGTGCCAGCAGCCCCCGGACAGGGAAAGGGACTAATGAAAAACTGTTTTTT. Its protein product is CASSPRTGKGTNEKLFF.

As to this clone: The same CDR3 also results from other DNA sequences found in this sample. The chain uses TRBV9 and TRBJ2-7; 8 bases agree with TRBD1. This CDR3 contains 16 residues. The ends lost 3 bases at V and 2 bases at J; junction bases unmatched: 10. Germline CDR1 reads SGDLS; CDR2 reads YYNGEE. CDR3 loop: CASSAGTGTGTYEQYF. DNA for the CDR3: TGTGCCAGCAGCGCGGGAACCGGGACAGGAACCTACGAGCAGTACTTC.

The chain is built from TRBV7-8 and TRBJ1-3, with D tentatively TRBD1 (5 bases). The length of the CDR3 is 15 residues. V lost 2 bases, J lost 4 bases, and 12 bases lay in between. Germline loops: CDR1 SGHVS, CDR2 FQNEAQ. The CDR3 spells CASSLRAGPGNTIYF. CDR3 in DNA: TGTGCCAGCAGCTTAAGGGCAGGGCCCGGAAACACCATATATTTT.

This clone was seen only a few times. V is TRBV2 and J is TRBJ1-2; 8 bases map to TRBD1. J gave up 4 bases and V 3 bases, and 7 bases lay outside the gene matches. Germline V gene data show CDR1 as SNHLY and CDR2 as FYNNEI. This CDR3 is built from 15 residues. This chain's CDR3 is CASSEGWGQAYGYTF. Here the CDR3 DNA reads TGTGCCAGCAGTGAGGGTTGGGGACAGGCCTATGGCTACACCTTC.

This rearrangement joins TRBV2 to TRBJ1-2, with TRBD1 matching over 9 bases. The CDR3 extends over 15 amino acids. Per germline, CDR1 SNHLY and CDR2 FYNNEI. The J segment lost 2 bases and the V segment lost 6 bases, leaving 7 bases of the junction unmatched. The DNA for the CDR3 is TGTGCCAGCAGGACGGGACAGGGAGCGAACTATGGCTACACCTTC. As protein: CASRTGQGANYGYTF.

This chain connects TRBV4-2 to TRBJ2-7; 7 bases are shared with TRBD1. The germline V gene has CDR1 LGHNA and CDR2 YNFKEQ. V shed 0 bases, J shed 0 bases, and the junction held 11 bases outside the gene matches. This CDR3 comprises 18 residues. DNA for the CDR3: TGTGCCAGCAGCCAAGACCACTCCGGGACAGTGACCTCCTACGAGCAGTACTTC. Amino acid sequence: CASSQDHSGTVTSYEQYF.

The rearrangement joins TRBV2 to TRBJ1-6; D perhaps matches TRBD1 (5 bases). The germline CDR1 and CDR2 sequences are SNHLY and FYNNEI. The length of the CDR3 is 18 residues. V was cut by 9 bases and J by 6 bases, with 27 bases left in between. The DNA for the CDR3 is TGTGCCAGACAAAGCGGGACCAGCGGCTCTCGGGGTAATTCACCCCTCCACTTT. This translates into CARQSGTSGSRGNSPLHF.

Only one count was recorded for this clone. The chain has TRBV27 and TRBJ1-2, with TRBD1 identical over 9 bases. After removal of 0 bases from V and 3 bases from J, the junction contained 5 bases not matched to a gene. The CDR3 consists of 16 residues. Germline lookup yields CDR1 MNHEY and CDR2 SMNVEV (reference sequence). The CDR3 DNA sequence: TGTGCCAGCAGTTTATCGGGACAGGGTGCTTACTATGGCTACACCTTC. Protein: CASSLSGQGAYYGYTF.

This chain links TRBV5-6 with TRBJ2-7; TRBD1 might be the D (6 bases). The V end lost 4 bases, the J end lost 2 bases, and 13 bases lay between the germline ends. Per the germline V gene, CDR1 is SGHDT and CDR2 is YYEEEE. The CDR3 loop spans 14 amino acids. The CDR3 sequence is CASSPGTITYEQYF. Written as DNA, the CDR3 is TGTGCCAGCAGCCCCGGGACAATTACCTACGAGCAGTACTTC.

A single count supports this clone. The rearrangement links TRBV28 to TRBJ1-5; D ambiguous. Per germline, CDR1 MDHEN and CDR2 SYDVKM. Trimming cost V 7 bases and J 5 bases, with 18 bases left between them. CDR3 length equals 15 residues. Here the CDR3 reads CASTLTTGFYQPQHF. The CDR3 bases are TGTGCCAGCACCCTCACCACGGGATTCTATCAGCCCCAGCATTTT.

V gene TRBV4-2 combines with J gene TRBJ2-1; 11 bases align to TRBD2. Trimming removed 2 bases from V and 0 bases from J; junction bases left unmatched: 6. This CDR3 is built from 18 residues. Germline loops: CDR1 LGHNA, CDR2 YNFKEQ. DNA for the CDR3: TGTGCCAGCAGCCAACTCCTGGGGACTAGCGGCTCCTACAATGAGCAGTTCTTC. Translated: CASSQLLGTSGSYNEQFF.

The chain uses TRBV7-9 and TRBJ2-6, with 11 nucleotides matching TRBD1. The CDR3 is 18 residues long. Germline V gene data show CDR1 as SEHNR and CDR2 as FQNEAQ (reference sequence). V was clipped by 5 bases and J by 2 bases; unmatched bases: 8. The CDR3 region is CASSPYLDRGPGANVLTF. Written as DNA, the CDR3 is TGTGCCAGCAGCCCCTACCTGGACAGGGGGCCTGGGGCCAACGTCCTGACTTTC.

This sequence joins TRBV9 and TRBJ1-6; TRBD1 is a possible D gene (6 bases). The CDR3 runs 18 residues. Germline CDR1 is SGDLS and CDR2 is YYNGEE. Trimming cost V 3 bases and J 0 bases, with 16 bases left between them. The CDR3 here is CASSGGTIHSSYNSPLHF. Here the CDR3 DNA reads TGTGCCAGCAGCGGGGGGACAATTCATAGCTCCTATAATTCACCCCTCCACTTT. The variable domain in full, completed from reference TRBV9 and TRBJ1-6, reads DSGVTQTPKHLITATGQRVTLRCSPRSGDLSVYWYQQSLDQGLQFLIQYYNGEERAKGNILERFSAQQFPDLHSELNLSSLELGDSALYFCASSGGTIHSSYNSPLHFGNGTRLTVT.

The J gene is TRBJ2-1, the V gene TRBV4-1, with 10 bases identical to TRBD2. This CDR3 region has 19 residues. From germline, CDR1 is MGHRA and CDR2 YSYEKL. After removal of 3 bases from V and 4 bases from J, the junction contained 15 bases not matched to a gene. The CDR3 reads CASSHGGAGGPGLYNEQFF. The CDR3 bases are TGCGCCAGCAGCCACGGGGGAGCGGGGGGGCCGGGACTATACAATGAGCAGTTCTTC.

This chain connects TRBV3-1 (or the pseudogene TRBV3-2) to TRBJ1-2; D remains unclear. CDR3 size: 15 residues. Trimming stripped 0 bases from V and 4 bases from J, with 12 bases between. Germline V gene sequence: CDR1 LGHDT, CDR2 YNNKEL (reference sequence). The CDR3 sequence: CASSQEGWTVYGYTF. In DNA, the CDR3 is TGTGCCAGCAGCCAAGAAGGATGGACTGTCTATGGCTACACCTTC.

This sequence joins TRBV2 and TRBJ1-2, with TRBD1 matching over 9 bases. Per the germline V gene, CDR1 is SNHLY and CDR2 is FYNNEI. The CDR3 runs to 13 residues. V dropped 8 bases and J dropped 3; count of bases not matched to a gene: 4. In DNA form, the CDR3 reads TGTGCCAGCCGAAGACAGGGGGACTATGGCTACACCTTC. This codes for CASRRQGDYGYTF.

The CDR3 is CASSPEPSGRSTDTQYF. The CDR3 DNA reads as TGCGCCAGCAGCCCGGAACCTAGCGGGAGGTCCACAGATACGCAGTATTTT. The chain uses TRBV5-1 and TRBJ2-3, with 11 bases lining up with TRBD2. J gave up 2 bases and V 4 bases, and 9 bases lay outside the gene matches. This CDR3 spans 17 amino acids. CDR1 is SGHRS and CDR2 is YFSETQ in the germline V gene.

The rearrangement joins TRBV7-2 to TRBJ1-1; possibly TRBD1 for D (5 bases). CDR3 length: 14 amino acids. Trimming took 1 base from V and 5 from J, leaving 11 bases between them. Germline-derived CDR1 and CDR2 are SGHTA and FQGNSA. The CDR3 DNA reads TGTGCCAGCAGCTTAGGGGGGGTTCGGACTGAAGCTTTCTTT. This translates into CASSLGGVRTEAFF.

The chain combines TRBV5-1 with TRBJ2-3; 7 positions agree with TRBD1. The germline V gene has CDR1 SGHRS and CDR2 YFSETQ. The CDR3 runs to 15 residues. With V trimmed by 4 bases and J by 0 bases, 5 bases remained unmatched. DNA for the CDR3: TGCGCCAGCAGCCCGGTGGGACAGAGCACAGATACGCAGTATTTT. Translated: CASSPVGQSTDTQYF.

Only a few counts were recorded for this clone. The chain uses TRBV7-9 and TRBJ1-2, with a tentative D call TRBD1 (5 bases). Trimming took 11 bases from V and 8 from J, leaving 18 bases between them. The CDR3 is 12 residues long. Germline V gene lookup returns CDR1 SEHNR and CDR2 FQNEAQ (reference sequence). The CDR3 protein is CAAGEGLVGYTF. In DNA form, the CDR3 reads TGTGCCGCCGGGGAGGGGTTGGTGGGCTACACCTTC. The full variable domain, completed using reference TRBV7-9 and TRBJ1-2, is DTGVSQNPRHKITKRGQNVTFRCDPISEHNRLYWYRQTLGQGPEFLTYFQNEAQLEKSRLLSDRFSAERPKGSFSTLEIQRTEQGDSAMYLCAAGEGLVGYTFGSGTRLTVV.

This clone was counted once. The chain is built from TRBV7-9 and TRBJ2-3; TRBD1 agrees at 7 bases. The CDR3 runs 14 residues. Trimming removed 5 bases from V and 6 bases from J; junction bases left unmatched: 8. Germline V gives CDR1 SEHNR, CDR2 FQNEAQ (reference sequence). The CDR3 bases are TGTGCCAGCAGCAATGAGGGACAGACGGATACGCAGTATTTT. It encodes CASSNEGQTDTQYF.